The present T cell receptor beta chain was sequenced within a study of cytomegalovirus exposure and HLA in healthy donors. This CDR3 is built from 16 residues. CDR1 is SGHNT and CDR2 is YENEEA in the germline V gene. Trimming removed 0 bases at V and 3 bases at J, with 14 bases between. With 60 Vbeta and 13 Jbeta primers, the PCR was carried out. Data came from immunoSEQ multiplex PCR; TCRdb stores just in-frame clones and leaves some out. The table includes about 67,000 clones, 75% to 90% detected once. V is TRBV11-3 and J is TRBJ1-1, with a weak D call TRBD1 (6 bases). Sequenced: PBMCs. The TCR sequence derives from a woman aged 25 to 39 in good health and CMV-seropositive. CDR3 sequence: CASSLDGRGGDTEAFF. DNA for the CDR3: TGTGCCAGCAGCTTAGACGGCAGGGGAGGGGACACTGAAGCTTTCTTT.